Reported below is one TCR beta chain. What it recognizes is unknown. The repertoire was sequenced with immunoSEQ multiplex PCR; TCRdb's copy has only in-frame clones and lacks some. The table shows tens of thousands of clones, with approximately 93% occurring only once. V was trimmed by 1 base and J by 2 bases, leaving 8 bases between them. CDR3 length equals 14 residues. CDR1 is LNHNV, CDR2 YYDKDF, per germline (reference sequence). The sample originates from a study of siplizumab effects on memory and regulatory T cells. Findings and limits, study-wide: Unstimulated subsets contained matches for only a minor fraction of alloreactive clones. Proliferating siplizumab-culture Tregs lacked confirmation of suppressive function. Relative to controls at approximately 30%, mappable alloreactive CD4+ clones exhibited a mean Treg-derived proportion of around 69% with siplizumab.

The TCR sequence derives from a human donor in good health. The rearrangement uses TRBV15 and TRBJ1-2; D unresolved. The sample was CD8+ T cells sorted from blood. CDR3 loop: CATSRVSSNYGYTF. CDR3 bases: TGTGCCACCAGCAGAGTCAGCTCCAACTATGGCTACACCTTC.